A selection of T cell receptor beta chains follows, all from one sample in a study of response to subunit inactivated influenza vaccine. TCRdb called the RT-PCR reads again in MiXCR, with one record for every CDR3 protein. Altogether roughly 650,000 distinct CDR3 sequences are present, approximately 15% being singletons, with the ten largest covering roughly 11%. Sample: PBMCs from blood, taken 11 to 12 days after vaccination. These receptors came from a man over 45 who received an inactivated influenza vaccine. Both conserved end residues are part of each CDR3. A D gene is named only where the DNA matches it firmly. Size is omitted from some rows. Given values are once, few, many or a class for expanded clones.

D	J	size	V	CDR3	DNA
NA	TRBJ2-1	few	TRBV5-1	CASSKLLSSYNEQFF	TGCGCCAGCAGCAAGCTGCTGAGCTCCTACAATGAGCAGTTCTTC
TRBD2	TRBJ2-5	few	TRBV7-9	CASSRAIAGVEETQYF	TGTGCCAGCAGCCGCGCAATAGCGGGAGTTGAAGAGACCCAGTACTTC
NA	TRBJ1-1	few	TRBV20-1	CSAPRDTEAFF	TGCAGTGCCCCACGGGACACTGAAGCTTTCTTT
NA	TRBJ2-1	NA	TRBV7-9	CAPGTSSYNEQFF	TGTGCCCCTGGGACCAGCTCCTACAATGAGCAGTTCTTC
NA	TRBJ2-1	few	TRBV24-1	CATSVGYNEQFF	TGTGCCACCAGTGTAGGGTACAATGAGCAGTTCTTC
TRBD1	TRBJ2-1	NA	TRBV11-3	CASSKRTGGFNEQFF	TGTGCCAGCAGCAAACGGACAGGGGGTTTTAATGAGCAGTTCTTC
NA	TRBJ2-7	few	TRBV4-1	CASSQVVGVEQYF	TGCGCCAGCAGCCAAGTCGTGGGGGTCGAGCAGTACTTC
TRBD1	TRBJ2-3	NA	TRBV3-1	CASSQRPRVGTGFTDTQYF	TGTGCCAGCAGCCAACGGCCGAGGGTCGGGACAGGGTTCACAGATACGCAGTATTTT
NA	TRBJ2-7	few	TRBV5-1	CASSLAEYSYEQYF	TGCGCCAGCAGCTTGGCCGAATACAGCTACGAGCAGTACTTC
TRBD1	TRBJ2-7	NA	TRBV6-6	CASSHRGALEQYF	TGTGCCAGCAGTCACAGGGGGGCCCTCGAGCAGTACTTC
NA	TRBJ2-5	NA	TRBV12-3/TRBV12-4	CASSSGVVVETQYF	TGTGCCAGCAGCTCAGGGGTCGTGGTGGAGACCCAGTACTTC
TRBD1	TRBJ2-7	few	TRBV7-9	CASSYFTGGYEQYF	TGTGCCAGCAGTTACTTTACAGGGGGCTACGAGCAGTACTTC
NA	TRBJ2-7	NA	TRBV7-2	CASSARTWGQYF	TGTGCCAGCAGCGCACGCACTTGGGGGCAGTACTTC
NA	TRBJ2-1	few	TRBV2	CASRGTSSYNEQFF	TGTGCCAGCAGGGGGACCAGTTCCTACAATGAGCAGTTCTTC
NA	TRBJ2-4	NA	TRBV7-9	CASSLAAGVRAKNIQYF	TGTGCCAGCAGCTTAGCGGCAGGGGTTAGAGCCAAAAACATTCAGTACTTC
TRBD1	TRBJ1-6	NA	TRBV10-2	CASRKGQNYNSPLHF	TGCGCCAGCAGGAAGGGACAGAACTATAATTCACCCCTCCACTTT
NA	TRBJ2-2	few	TRBV4-3	CASSQDGVTGELFF	TGCGCCAGCAGCCAAGATGGCGTAACCGGGGAGCTGTTTTTT
TRBD1	TRBJ2-7	many	TRBV29-1	CSVEGGTGVEQYF	TGCAGCGTTGAAGGTGGGACAGGAGTCGAGCAGTACTTC
TRBD2	TRBJ2-3	NA	TRBV3-1	CASSQLRGVRDTQYF	TGTGCCAGCAGCCAACTACGGGGGGTCCGAGATACGCAGTATTTT
TRBD2	TRBJ2-5	NA	TRBV11-3	CASSLRTSGFQETQYF	TGTGCCAGCAGCCTCCGGACTAGCGGGTTTCAAGAGACCCAGTACTTC
NA	TRBJ2-7	NA	TRBV6-5	CASSYSSRVNEQYF	TGTGCCAGCAGTTACTCGAGCAGGGTAAACGAGCAGTACTTC
NA	TRBJ2-1	NA	TRBV4-3	CASSPGVFSYNEQFF	TGCGCCAGCAGCCCGGGGGTGTTTTCTTACAATGAGCAGTTCTTC
TRBD2	TRBJ2-1	few	TRBV7-8	CASSNKRGPYNEQFF	TGTGCCAGCAGCAACAAGCGGGGTCCCTACAATGAGCAGTTCTTC
NA	TRBJ2-5	few	TRBV27	CASSPPVPGRVQETQYF	TGTGCCAGCAGTCCACCAGTCCCGGGACGGGTCCAAGAGACCCAGTACTTC
NA	TRBJ2-3	NA	TRBV5-5	CASSLGASPDTQYF	TGTGCCAGCAGCTTGGGCGCCTCTCCAGATACGCAGTATTTT
TRBD1	TRBJ2-2	NA	TRBV5-1	CASSTPTPGGTGELFF	TGCGCCAGCAGCACCCCAACCCCAGGGGGCACCGGGGAGCTGTTTTTT
NA	TRBJ2-6	NA	TRBV7-9	CASSLWDSGANVLTF	TGTGCCAGCAGCTTATGGGACTCTGGGGCCAACGTCCTGACTTTC
NA	TRBJ2-7	few	TRBV28	CASSLYSGNSYEQYF	TGTGCCAGCAGTTTATATTCGGGAAACTCCTACGAGCAGTACTTC
TRBD1	TRBJ2-2	many	TRBV24-1	CATREQGFVGELFF	TGTGCCACCAGGGAACAGGGGTTCGTCGGGGAGCTGTTTTTT
TRBD1	TRBJ1-2	NA	TRBV2	CASSETGTGGYGYTF	TGTGCCAGCAGTGAAACCGGGACAGGAGGCTATGGCTACACCTTC
TRBD1	TRBJ1-1	NA	TRBV12-3/TRBV12-4	CASSTGGGGEAFF	TGTGCCAGCAGTACAGGGGGCGGGGGTGAAGCTTTCTTT
NA	TRBJ2-2	NA	TRBV11-2	CASSLVRGGSTGELFF	TGTGCCAGCAGCTTAGTGAGGGGAGGAAGCACCGGGGAGCTGTTTTTT
TRBD1	TRBJ1-2	few	TRBV6-1	CASSEGTGPRGGYTF	TGTGCCAGCAGTGAAGGGACAGGTCCAAGGGGTGGCTACACCTTC
NA	TRBJ2-5	few	TRBV5-1	CASSYGEETQYF	TGCGCCAGCAGCTACGGAGAGGAGACCCAGTACTTC
TRBD2	TRBJ2-1	NA	TRBV19	CASSRSPGLAVTPEQFF	TGTGCCAGTAGTAGATCCCCGGGACTAGCGGTTACCCCTGAGCAGTTCTTC
NA	TRBJ2-7	few	TRBV9	CASSISGESSYEQYF	TGTGCCAGCAGTATAAGCGGCGAGAGCTCCTACGAGCAGTACTTC
TRBD1	TRBJ2-2	NA	TRBV7-2	CASSPRGTGIAGELFF	TGTGCCAGCAGCCCCAGAGGGACAGGGATAGCCGGGGAGCTGTTTTTT
NA	TRBJ2-1	few	TRBV13	CASSELGTPLNEQFF	TGTGCCAGCAGCGAACTCGGGACTCCTCTCAATGAGCAGTTCTTC
NA	TRBJ2-7	few	TRBV7-8	CASSPGGGPHEQYF	TGTGCCAGCAGCCCTGGGGGAGGCCCACACGAGCAGTACTTC
TRBD1	TRBJ1-4	few	TRBV12-3/TRBV12-4	CASRSDRGNEKLFF	TGTGCCAGCAGGTCGGACAGGGGTAATGAAAAACTGTTTTTT
TRBD2	TRBJ2-4	NA	TRBV4-3	CASSHSGGLAKNIQYF	TGCGCCAGCAGCCATAGCGGGGGGCTAGCCAAAAACATTCAGTACTTC
NA	TRBJ1-1	NA	TRBV6-1	CASSHGTDTEAFF	TGTGCCAGCAGCCACGGAACAGACACTGAAGCTTTCTTT
NA	TRBJ2-7	NA	TRBV4-3	CASSQDPRRTYEQYF	TGCGCCAGCAGCCAAGATCCCAGGCGTACCTACGAGCAGTACTTC
NA	TRBJ2-1	NA	TRBV7-2	CASEVSSYNEQFF	TGTGCCAGCGAAGTCAGCTCCTACAATGAGCAGTTCTTC
NA	TRBJ1-5	NA	TRBV20-1	CSARVPGHYNQPQHF	TGCAGTGCTAGAGTTCCGGGACACTACAATCAGCCCCAGCATTTT
TRBD1	TRBJ2-2	few	TRBV7-9	CASSFSGGFDGTGELFF	TGTGCCAGCAGCTTCTCAGGGGGCTTCGATGGCACCGGGGAGCTGTTTTTT
NA	TRBJ2-1	NA	TRBV21-1	CASSKALLAGPLYNEQFF	TGTGCCAGCAGCAAAGCGCTCCTAGCGGGACCCCTTTACAATGAGCAGTTCTTC
NA	TRBJ2-5	NA	TRBV7-2	CASSPNSDQETQYF	TGTGCCAGCAGCCCCAACTCGGACCAAGAGACCCAGTACTTC
TRBD2	TRBJ2-7	few	TRBV7-9	CASSLGSGMEYF	TGTGCCAGCAGCTTAGGCAGCGGGATGGAGTACTTC
TRBD2	TRBJ2-1	few	TRBV4-3	CASSHGTSVNEQFF	TGCGCCAGCAGCCATGGGACTAGCGTCAATGAGCAGTTCTTC
TRBD1	TRBJ2-2	few	TRBV7-9	CASSPRTGGLYGELFF	TGTGCCAGCAGCCCCAGGACAGGGGGCCTTTACGGGGAGCTGTTTTTT
NA	TRBJ2-5	NA	TRBV6-2/TRBV6-3	CASSYNISRRTRETQYF	TGTGCCAGCAGTTATAATATCTCAAGGAGGACAAGAGAGACCCAGTACTTC
TRBD1	TRBJ2-7	few	TRBV5-1	CASSLVPGQGARGYEQYF	TGCGCCAGCAGCTTGGTCCCGGGACAGGGGGCAAGGGGCTACGAGCAGTACTTC
NA	TRBJ2-1	many	TRBV20-1	CSARKDEQFF	TGCAGTGCAAGAAAGGATGAGCAGTTCTTC
NA	TRBJ1-4	once	TRBV3-1	CASSQVSIYNEKLFF	TGTGCCAGCAGCCAAGTTTCCATCTATAATGAAAAACTGTTTTTT
TRBD1	TRBJ2-7	NA	TRBV4-2	CASTPMVSGQGFYEQYF	TGTGCCAGCACCCCCATGGTTTCGGGACAGGGTTTCTACGAGCAGTACTTC
TRBD1	TRBJ1-4	few	TRBV5-1	CASSSPGGNEKLFF	TGCGCCAGCAGCTCACCAGGGGGTAATGAAAAACTGTTTTTT
NA	TRBJ1-6	NA	TRBV20-1	CSVNKGNVYNSPLHF	TGCAGTGTTAACAAGGGAAACGTTTATAATTCACCCCTCCACTTT
TRBD2	TRBJ2-1	NA	TRBV20-1	CSAPGGAPLGEQFF	TGCAGTGCTCCGGGGGGGGCCCCCTTGGGGGAGCAGTTCTTC
NA	TRBJ2-7	many	TRBV12-3/TRBV12-4	CASSKTYEQYF	TGTGCCAGCAGCAAAACCTACGAGCAGTACTTC